This TCR beta chain was documented in a study of OX40 agonist ivuxolimab in advanced cancers. Across the study: Mean age approximately 59 years, range about 23 to 80; approximately 83% male.

The study, taken as a whole, reports: Determination of antigen specificity was not performed for the expanded peripheral T cells.

The V and J ends lost 4 bases and 7 bases respectively, with 9 bases between them. Germline V gives CDR1 LNHDA, CDR2 SQIVND (reference sequence). The CDR3 consists of 12 residues. Turning to this clone: As yet, its antigen is unknown.

Only in-frame clones appear in the TCRdb table, and some are missing; sequencing was by immunoSEQ multiplex PCR. This sample has tens of thousands of clones, with around 83% found just once. The input for sequencing was CD4+ or CD8+ T cells sorted from blood, taken in a trial of the OX40 agonist ivuxolimab. The TCR was taken from an adult with an advanced solid tumor such as melanoma, head and neck, liver or kidney cancer. The J gene is TRBJ2-3, the V gene TRBV19; no definite D call. The CDR3 sequence is CASSTSIHTQYF. The CDR3 nucleotides are TGTGCCAGTAGTACCAGTATCCATACGCAGTATTTT.